This passage covers 21 T cell receptor beta chains from one sample sequenced in a study of cytomegalovirus exposure and HLA in healthy donors. Primers for the PCR totalled 60 Vbeta and 13 Jbeta. Using immunoSEQ multiplex PCR, the repertoire was profiled, and TCRdb retains in-frame clones only, with some absent. The table lists over 150,000 clones, approximately 80% of them singletons. The sequenced sample was PBMCs. These TCRs come from a woman aged 18-29 years in good health and CMV-seronegative.

V gene TRBV29-1 combines with J gene TRBJ2-1; possibly TRBD1 for D (5 bases). This CDR3 is built from 12 residues. V was shortened by 6 bases and J by 6 bases, with 12 bases between the two germline ends. The germline CDR1 and CDR2 sequences are SQVTM and ANQGSEA. The CDR3 nucleotides read TGCAGCGTCGATGGGGCTGTCAATGAGCAGTTCTTC. Translating gives CSVDGAVNEQFF.

The chain links TRBV5-1 to TRBJ1-1; possible D gene TRBD1, 5 bases. This CDR3 has 16 amino acids. Germline V gene lookup returns CDR1 SGHRS and CDR2 YFSETQ. Trimming removed 3 bases at V and 0 bases at J, with 15 bases between. The CDR3: CASSYTSAGMNTEAFF. The CDR3 DNA is TGCGCCAGCAGCTACACTTCGGCAGGGATGAACACTGAAGCTTTCTTT.

This chain links TRBV7-6 with TRBJ2-1, with 7 nucleotides matching TRBD2. Germline V CDR1 and CDR2: SGHVS, FNYEAQ. V was pared by 5 bases and J by 4 bases, with 14 bases of the junction left unmatched. The length of the CDR3 is 17 residues. CDR3 sequence: CASSRISGVSRYNEQFF. The DNA of the CDR3 is TGTGCCAGCAGCCGAATAAGCGGGGTGTCTCGGTACAATGAGCAGTTCTTC.

This sequence joins TRBV7-9 and TRBJ1-1, with 8 bases aligning to TRBD1. The CDR3 contains 14 residues. Germline V CDR1 and CDR2: SEHNR, FQNEAQ (reference sequence). Unmatched junction bases numbered 8, after V lost 8 bases and J lost 3 bases. CDR3 sequence (DNA): TGTGCCAGCTCCGAGACAGGGGAGGACACTGAAGCTTTCTTT. Translation: CASSETGEDTEAFF.

The chain is built from TRBV7-6 and TRBJ1-5; D is undetermined. The CDR3 runs 13 residues. Germline assignment: CDR1 SGHVS and CDR2 FNYEAQ. The V end lost 5 bases, the J end lost 3 bases, and 8 bases lay between the germline ends. CDR3 loop: CASSQEVNQPQHF. The CDR3 DNA follows: TGTGCCAGCAGCCAAGAGGTCAATCAGCCCCAGCATTTT.

This clone was counted once. The rearrangement joins TRBV27 to TRBJ1-2; D might be TRBD1 (5 bases). This CDR3 spans 17 amino acids. Looked up from germline, CDR1 is MNHEY and CDR2 is SMNVEV (reference sequence). The V end was cut by 0 bases, the J end by 4 bases, with 18 bases between. CDR3 protein: CASSLSGDWGGIYGYTF. DNA for the CDR3: TGTGCCAGCAGTTTATCAGGGGACTGGGGGGGGATCTATGGCTACACCTTC.

On this clone: Other DNA sequences in the same sample also yield this CDR3. The chain carries TRBV9 and TRBJ2-7; tentatively, D is TRBD1 (5 bases). This CDR3 comprises 14 residues. In germline, CDR1 is SGDLS, CDR2 YYNGEE. The ends were cut back, 0 bases at V and 2 bases at J, with 9 bases in the middle. DNA for the CDR3: TGTGCCAGCAGCGTAGCTGCAGGGCCCTACGAGCAGTACTTC. It yields the protein CASSVAAGPYEQYF.

The J gene is TRBJ1-1, the V gene TRBV6-6; 8 bases agree with TRBD1. The V and J ends lost 2 bases and 6 bases, in that order; junction bases with no gene match: 5. The CDR3 has 14 amino acids. The germline gives CDR1 MNHNY, CDR2 SVGAGI (reference sequence). CDR3 sequence reads: CASSYVRGLPEAFF. In DNA, the CDR3 is TGTGCCAGCAGTTACGTCAGGGGGCTACCTGAAGCTTTCTTT.

This clone was observed a few times. The chain links TRBV19 to TRBJ1-1, with D possibly being TRBD1 (5 bases). V was cut by 5 bases and J by 1 base, with 11 bases left in between. Per the germline V gene, CDR1 is LNHDA and CDR2 is SQIVND (reference sequence). This CDR3 has 14 amino acids. The chain's CDR3 is CASSDSSTNTEAFF. The CDR3 DNA reads TGTGCCAGTAGTGACAGCAGCACGAACACTGAAGCTTTCTTT. Full variable domain (outside the CDR3, taken from reference TRBV19 and TRBJ1-1): DGGITQSPKYLFRKEGQNVTLSCEQNLNHDAMYWYRQDPGQGLRLIYYSQIVNDFQKGDIAEGYSVSREKKESFPLTVTSAQKNPTAFYLCASSDSSTNTEAFFGQGTRLTVV.

This clone appeared a few times. The V call is TRBV9, the J call TRBJ2-1, with D perhaps TRBD1 (5 bases). The V gene lost 0 bases and the J gene lost 0 bases, with 10 bases spanning the gap. CDR1 and CDR2 from the germline V gene are SGDLS and YYNGEE. This CDR3 has 16 amino acids. The CDR3 DNA sequence: TGTGCCAGCAGCGTAGACAGGACACACTCCTACAATGAGCAGTTCTTC. Translating gives CASSVDRTHSYNEQFF. The complete variable domain, with remaining parts taken from reference TRBV9 and TRBJ2-1, reads DSGVTQTPKHLITATGQRVTLRCSPRSGDLSVYWYQQSLDQGLQFLIQYYNGEERAKGNILERFSAQQFPDLHSELNLSSLELGDSALYFCASSVDRTHSYNEQFFGPGTRLTVL.

This chain joins TRBV7-9 and TRBJ2-7; 10 bases agree with TRBD1. After removal of 5 bases from V and 3 bases from J, the junction contained 1 base not matched to a gene. Germline V gene sequence: CDR1 SEHNR, CDR2 FQNEAQ (reference sequence). This CDR3 has 13 amino acids. The CDR3 loop is CASSRTGGYEQYF. CDR3 nucleotide sequence: TGTGCCAGCAGCCGGACAGGGGGCTACGAGCAGTACTTC.

The genes are TRBV6-1 and TRBJ2-1, with TRBD2 matching 14 bases. This CDR3 comprises 15 residues. Looked up from germline, CDR1 is MNHNS and CDR2 is SASEGT. The ends lost 8 bases at V and 5 bases at J; junction bases unmatched: 5. CDR3 protein: CASLPGLAGDNEQFF. The CDR3 region has the DNA TGTGCCAGCCTACCGGGACTAGCGGGGGACAATGAGCAGTTCTTC.

V usage is TRBV5-5 and J usage is TRBJ2-7, with a possible D match to TRBD1 (6 bases). The V end was cut by 0 bases, the J end by 2 bases, with 12 bases between. Germline-derived CDR1 and CDR2 are SGHKS and YYEKEE (reference sequence). The CDR3 contains 15 residues. The CDR3 is CASSLGNRVTYEQYF. DNA of the CDR3: TGTGCCAGCAGCTTGGGGAACAGGGTAACCTACGAGCAGTACTTC.

The V gene is TRBV13, the J gene TRBJ2-7; 8 bases align to TRBD2. After removal of 5 bases from V and 1 base from J, the junction contained 7 bases not matched to a gene. Germline CDR1 is PRHDT and CDR2 is FYEKMQ (reference sequence). The CDR3 loop spans 15 amino acids. The CDR3 DNA follows: TGTGCCAGCAGCCCCGGGGCTAGCGGGTCCTACGAGCAGTACTTC. This translates into CASSPGASGSYEQYF.

The chain combines TRBV7-2 with TRBJ2-6; weak D call: TRBD2 (5 bases). The germline V gene has CDR1 SGHTA and CDR2 FQGNSA. This CDR3 is 18 amino acids long. Between the trimmed V and J ends, which lost 4 bases and 0 bases, there was a span of 16 bases. The CDR3 sequence: CASSSSLGVLSGANVLTF. In DNA, the CDR3 is TGTGCCAGCAGCTCCTCCTTGGGAGTACTCTCTGGGGCCAACGTCCTGACTTTC.

J is TRBJ2-2 and V is TRBV5-1; 10 bases are shared with TRBD1. Germline CDR1 and CDR2: SGHRS and YFSETQ. The ends lost 4 bases at V and 3 bases at J; junction bases unmatched: 9. The CDR3 has 17 residues. The CDR3 nucleotides read TGCGCCAGCAGCAGGCTGACAGGGGGCATCGACACCGGGGAGCTGTTTTTT. This sequence encodes CASSRLTGGIDTGELFF. The full variable domain, its missing parts supplied by reference TRBV5-1 and TRBJ2-2, is KAGVTQTPRYLIKTRGQQVTLSCSPISGHRSVSWYQQTPGQGLQFLFEYFSETQRNKGNFPGRFSGRQFSNSRSEMNVSTLELGDSALYLCASSRLTGGIDTGELFFGEGSRLTVL.

J is TRBJ2-6 and V is TRBV2, with 8 bases matching TRBD1. The CDR3 totals 16 residues. Germline-derived CDR1 and CDR2 are SNHLY and FYNNEI. With V trimmed by 2 bases and J by 2 bases, 2 bases remained unmatched. The CDR3 loop reads CASSEQGAAGANVLTF. CDR3 nucleotides: TGTGCCAGCAGTGAACAGGGGGCGGCTGGGGCCAACGTCCTGACTTTC.

The chain couples TRBV7-9 to TRBJ2-3, with 11 bases lining up with TRBD2. The V gene end was trimmed by 1 base and the J gene end by 5 bases; junction bases not matched to a gene: 8. The CDR3 totals 17 residues. Germline V CDR1 and CDR2: SEHNR, FQNEAQ (reference sequence). CDR3 coding DNA: TGTGCCAGCAGCTTAGGGTCCCCTAGCGGGGGGATAGATACGCAGTATTTT. It codes for CASSLGSPSGGIDTQYF.

The gene calls are TRBV9 and TRBJ1-1; D not certain. Germline values: CDR1 SGDLS, CDR2 YYNGEE. Trimming took off 4 bases at V and 2 bases at J, with 15 bases between the two ends. The CDR3 consists of 15 residues. CDR3 region: CASSPKWPLNTEAFF. As DNA, the CDR3 is TGTGCCAGCAGCCCCAAATGGCCTTTAAACACTGAAGCTTTCTTT. Combining the CDR3 with reference TRBV9 and TRBJ1-1 gives the whole variable domain DSGVTQTPKHLITATGQRVTLRCSPRSGDLSVYWYQQSLDQGLQFLIQYYNGEERAKGNILERFSAQQFPDLHSELNLSSLELGDSALYFCASSPKWPLNTEAFFGQGTRLTVV.

J is TRBJ2-7 and V is TRBV10-3; TRBD2 might be the D (5 bases). The V gene lost 1 base and the J gene lost 3 bases, with 13 bases spanning the gap. CDR3 length: 15 amino acids. The V gene's germline CDR1 is ENHRY and CDR2 SYGVKD. CDR3: CAISELLGEDYEQYF. CDR3 in DNA: TGTGCCATCAGTGAGTTGTTGGGAGAAGACTACGAGCAGTACTTC.

The chain is built from TRBV2 and TRBJ1-2; TRBD1 matches 8 bases. Germline V lookup: CDR1 SNHLY, CDR2 FYNNEI. The V segment lost 10 bases and the J segment 2 bases; nucleotides outside the gene matches: 9. There are 14 residues in the CDR3. DNA for the CDR3: TGTGCCACCTCCTTAGGACAGGGCAACTATGGCTACACCTTC. Its protein product is CATSLGQGNYGYTF.